This TCR beta chain was obtained from a study of T cell responses to AZD1222 COVID-19 vaccine. Looking at the study overall: Second doses that came at about 4 or about 12 weeks were put together. Study-wide results and caveats: Every sample of the repertoires postdated the peak T cell response. Vaccine-related CD4 TCRs covered spike, predominating at 160-218 and 743-854. A mostly white British donor set with more females was recruited, and clonal diversity was possibly underestimated.

Of note for this clone: Its antigen is not known.

The table came from immunoSEQ multiplex PCR; TCRdb's copy has only in-frame clones and leaves some out. The sample contains about 120,000 clones, around 91% of which appear only once. This TCR derives from an adult in good health. This material consisted of peripheral blood, taken on day 0 of AZD1222 vaccination.

CDR3 nucleotides: TGTGCCTGGAGTGTGGCGAGGGGGGGAGGGGTCTACGAGCAGTACTTC. Residues: CAWSVARGGGVYEQYF. The genes are TRBV30 and TRBJ2-7; possible D gene TRBD2, 7 bases. Between the trimmed V and J ends, which lost 0 bases and 3 bases, there was a span of 18 bases. The CDR3 length is 16 residues. The germline CDR1 and CDR2 sequences are GTSNPN and SVGIG (reference sequence).